The 15 T cell receptor beta chains below come from one sample, sequenced in a study of shared clonotypes between healthy human individuals (dated by TCRdb to the early 2020s). CD8 naive samples were obtained by positive selection for CCR7 among CD45RO-negative cells, yielding a CD45RA+CCR7+ population from which TemRA cells were excluded. The method was the immunoSEQ multiplex PCR assay. TCRdb limited this immuneACCESS table to in-frame rearrangements with V and J called. A share of clones is missing; checked studies link under half to unresolved V genes, and the rest is unexplained. A total of about 2 million clones appear in this sample, just under 95% of them only once. Around 1.2% of the sample lies in the top ten. Material: naive CD8+ T cells sorted from blood. The cell subset or site label here, explained by the study, means: CD45RA+CCR7+. These receptors originate from a man between 18 and 35 years old in good health.

This clone was counted once. The V and J genes are TRBV27 and TRBJ2-1; 13 positions match TRBD2. This CDR3 is 18 amino acids long. V was clipped by 8 bases and J by 6 bases; unmatched bases: 16. Germline CDR1 reads MNHEY; CDR2 reads SMNVEV (reference sequence). The CDR3 loop is CASGPGGLAGREVNEQFF. CDR3 nucleotides: TGTGCCAGCGGACCTGGGGGACTAGCGGGAAGGGAGGTCAATGAGCAGTTCTTC.

J is TRBJ2-7 and V is TRBV4-3; 12 bases are a match to TRBD1. The CDR3 runs 17 residues. Trimming cost V 4 bases and J 4 bases; bases outside gene matches: 11. Germline V gene sequence: CDR1 LGHNA, CDR2 YSLEER. DNA for the CDR3: TGCGCCAGCAGCCCTGACGCCGGGACAGGGGGCAATTACGAGCAGTACTTC. Protein sequence: CASSPDAGTGGNYEQYF.

The chain joins TRBV12-5 to TRBJ2-7; D may be TRBD1 (6 bases). Per germline, CDR1 LGHNT and CDR2 FRNRAP. This CDR3 has 13 residues. Trimming stripped 3 bases from V and 1 base from J, with 7 bases between. The CDR3 nucleotides read TGTGCTAGTGGTTTCAGGGGATCCTACGAGCAGTACTTC. This translates into CASGFRGSYEQYF. The full variable domain, in which reference TRBV12-5 and TRBJ2-7 provide the parts outside the CDR3, is DARVTQTPRHKVTEMGQEVTMRCQPILGHNTVFWYRQTMMQGLELLAYFRNRAPLDDSGMPKDRFSAEMPDATLATLKIQPSEPRDSAVYFCASGFRGSYEQYFGPGTRLTVT.

The chain couples TRBV30 to TRBJ2-5, with 7 bases lining up with TRBD1. Germline lookup yields CDR1 GTSNPN and CDR2 SVGIG (reference sequence). V trimming: 2 bases; J trimming: 9 bases; junction bases outside the gene matches: 15. The CDR3 sequence is 15 residues long. The CDR3 nucleotides are TGTGCCTGGAGTTCCCTTGGACAGGTGCATAGGGCCCAGTACTTC. Encoded protein: CAWSSLGQVHRAQYF.

This clone was seen just once. The chain couples TRBV27 to TRBJ1-1; TRBD1 might be the D (6 bases). The germline V gene encodes CDR1 MNHEY and CDR2 SMNVEV (reference sequence). The CDR3 spans 14 residues. Between the trimmed V and J ends, which lost 4 bases and 3 bases, there was a span of 12 bases. CDR3: CASSSYREDTEAFF. CDR3 nucleotides: TGTGCCAGCAGTTCTTACAGGGAGGACACTGAAGCTTTCTTT.

The genes are TRBV9 and TRBJ1-1; D is ambiguous. The CDR3 length is 16 residues. V lost 0 bases, J lost 6 bases, and 18 bases lay in between. Germline V gene data show CDR1 as SGDLS and CDR2 as YYNGEE. In DNA, the CDR3 is TGTGCCAGCAGCGTAGTATCGAGTGGACCTCTTGCTGAAGCTTTCTTT. Translated, it gives CASSVVSSGPLAEAFF.

The chain uses TRBV4-3 and TRBJ2-3; D gene uncertain. Trimming cost V 1 base and J 2 bases, with 16 bases left between them. Germline V CDR1 and CDR2: LGHNA, YSLEER. CDR3 size: 17 residues. CDR3 nucleotide sequence: TGCGCCAGCAGCCAAGCCTGGGCTGCCACCATCACAGATACGCAGTATTTT. Translating gives CASSQAWAATITDTQYF.

This clone has only one observation. The V call is TRBV11-2, the J call TRBJ2-7, with D perhaps being TRBD1 or TRBD2 (6 bases each). CDR1 is SGHAT and CDR2 is FQNNGV in the germline V gene. The CDR3 has 17 residues. The V and J ends lost 7 bases and 5 bases respectively, with 27 bases between them. CDR3 sequence reads: CASIPGSWGAGPNEQYF. DNA for the CDR3: TGTGCCAGCATCCCGGGGTCGTGGGGGGCGGGACCCAACGAGCAGTACTTC.

V usage is TRBV9 and J usage is TRBJ1-6; D unresolved. Germline V gene data show CDR1 as SGDLS and CDR2 as YYNGEE. CDR3 size: 13 residues. V was trimmed by 3 bases and J by 8 bases, leaving 9 bases between them. The DNA for the CDR3 is TGTGCCAGCAGCGCCGGGTCATATTCACCCCTCCACTTT. It encodes CASSAGSYSPLHF.

This clone was found once. The genes are TRBV2 and TRBJ2-1; possible D gene TRBD1, 5 bases. This CDR3 has 15 amino acids. The ends were cut back, 4 bases at V and 0 bases at J, with 10 bases in the middle. Germline V gives CDR1 SNHLY, CDR2 FYNNEI. CDR3 region: CASSGDSYSYNEQFF. The DNA of the CDR3 is TGTGCCAGCAGTGGAGACAGTTACTCCTACAATGAGCAGTTCTTC.

This clone was recorded once. The CDR3 DNA follows: TGTGCCAGCAAAGTGGGGGGCGCGGGCAATGAGCAGTTCTTC. Its translation: CASKVGGAGNEQFF. The chain recombines TRBV6-5 with TRBJ2-1; D possibly uses TRBD1 or TRBD2 (6 bases each). Per germline, CDR1 MNHEY and CDR2 SVGAGI. This CDR3 is built from 14 residues. Between the trimmed V and J ends, which lost 7 bases and 6 bases, there was a span of 16 bases.

This clone appeared a single time. V usage is TRBV29-1 and J usage is TRBJ2-1; 16 bases align to TRBD2. With V trimmed by 6 bases and J by 8 bases, 7 bases remained unmatched. Germline CDR1 reads SQVTM; CDR2 reads ANQGSEA. The CDR3 covers 15 residues. The CDR3 sequence: CSVGGLAGGLHEQFF. The CDR3 DNA reads TGCAGCGTGGGGGGACTAGCGGGAGGGCTCCATGAGCAGTTCTTC.

The CDR3 sequence: CASSEIGTPTEAFF. CDR3 nucleotide sequence: TGTGCCAGCAGTGAAATCGGAACCCCCACTGAAGCTTTCTTT. The chain links TRBV6-1 to TRBJ1-1; D ambiguous. The CDR3 has 14 amino acids. Trimming cost V 2 bases and J 4 bases, with 11 bases left between them. The germline CDR1 and CDR2 sequences are MNHNS and SASEGT.

V gene TRBV4-1 combines with J gene TRBJ1-2; 7 positions agree with TRBD1. The CDR3 sequence is 18 residues long. Germline assignment: CDR1 MGHRA and CDR2 YSYEKL. J was trimmed by 0 bases and V by 0 bases; bases with no gene match: 10. CDR3 region: CASSQEGSEGASNYGYTF. CDR3 nucleotides: TGCGCCAGCAGCCAAGAAGGTTCGGAGGGGGCTTCTAACTATGGCTACACCTTC.

As regards this clone: At the DNA level, this CDR3 is encoded by other sequences in the same sample as well. The V gene is TRBV6-1, the J gene TRBJ2-7; D uncertain. Trimming stripped 3 bases from V and 1 base from J, with 7 bases between. CDR1 and CDR2 (germline): MNHNS, SASEGT. The CDR3 is made up of 13 amino acids. CDR3 region: CASSEAVSYEQYF. The CDR3 DNA is TGTGCCAGCAGTGAGGCAGTATCCTACGAGCAGTACTTC.